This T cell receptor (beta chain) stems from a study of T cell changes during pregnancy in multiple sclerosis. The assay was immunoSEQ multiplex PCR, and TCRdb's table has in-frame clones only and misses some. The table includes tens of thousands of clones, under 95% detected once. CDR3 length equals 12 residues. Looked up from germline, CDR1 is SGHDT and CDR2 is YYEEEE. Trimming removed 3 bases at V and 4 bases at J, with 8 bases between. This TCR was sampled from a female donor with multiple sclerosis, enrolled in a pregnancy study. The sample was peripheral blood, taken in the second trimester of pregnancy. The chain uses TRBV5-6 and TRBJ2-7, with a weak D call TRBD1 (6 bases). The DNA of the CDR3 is TGTGCCAGCAGCTCGGACAGATACGAGCAGTACTTC. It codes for CASSSDRYEQYF.